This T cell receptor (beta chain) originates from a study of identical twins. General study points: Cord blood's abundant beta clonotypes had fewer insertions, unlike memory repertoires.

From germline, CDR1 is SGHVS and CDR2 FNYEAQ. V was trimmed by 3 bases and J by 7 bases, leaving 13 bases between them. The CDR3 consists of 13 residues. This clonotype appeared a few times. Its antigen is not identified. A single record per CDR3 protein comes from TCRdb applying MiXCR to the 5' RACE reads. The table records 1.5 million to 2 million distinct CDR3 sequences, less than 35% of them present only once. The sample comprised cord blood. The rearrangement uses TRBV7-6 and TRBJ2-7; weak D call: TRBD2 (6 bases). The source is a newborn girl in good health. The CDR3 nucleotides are TGTGCCAGCAGCTTTTTGGACTACAATGAGCAGTACTTC. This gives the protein CASSFLDYNEQYF.